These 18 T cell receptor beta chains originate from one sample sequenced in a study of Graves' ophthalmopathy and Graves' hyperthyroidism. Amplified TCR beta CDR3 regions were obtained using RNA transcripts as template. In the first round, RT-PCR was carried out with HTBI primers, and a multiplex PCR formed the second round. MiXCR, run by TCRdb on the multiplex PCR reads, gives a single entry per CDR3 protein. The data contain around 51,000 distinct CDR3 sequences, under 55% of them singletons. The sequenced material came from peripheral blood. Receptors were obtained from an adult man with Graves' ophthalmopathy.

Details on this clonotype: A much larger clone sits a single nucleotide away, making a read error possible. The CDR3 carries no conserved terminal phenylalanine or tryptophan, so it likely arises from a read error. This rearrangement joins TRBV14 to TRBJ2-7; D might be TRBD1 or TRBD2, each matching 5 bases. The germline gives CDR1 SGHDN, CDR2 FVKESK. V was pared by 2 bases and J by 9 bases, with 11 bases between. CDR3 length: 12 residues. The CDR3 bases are TGTGCCAGCAGCCAAACAGATGGGGGGCAGTACCTC. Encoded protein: CASSQTDGGQYL.

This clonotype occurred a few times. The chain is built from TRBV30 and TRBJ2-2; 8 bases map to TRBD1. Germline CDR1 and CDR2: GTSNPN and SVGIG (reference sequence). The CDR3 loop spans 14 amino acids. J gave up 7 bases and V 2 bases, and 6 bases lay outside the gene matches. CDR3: CAWSPDREIGELFF. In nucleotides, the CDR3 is TGTGCCTGGAGTCCGGACAGGGAGATCGGGGAGCTGTTTTTT.

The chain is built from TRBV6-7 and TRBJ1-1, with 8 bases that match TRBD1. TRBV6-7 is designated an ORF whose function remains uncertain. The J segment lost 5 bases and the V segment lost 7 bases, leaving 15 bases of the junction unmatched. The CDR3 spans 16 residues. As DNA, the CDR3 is TGTGCCAGCACCCGGACAGGGAGGGGGCGGTGGACTGAAGCTTTCTTT. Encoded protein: CASTRTGRGRWTEAFF.

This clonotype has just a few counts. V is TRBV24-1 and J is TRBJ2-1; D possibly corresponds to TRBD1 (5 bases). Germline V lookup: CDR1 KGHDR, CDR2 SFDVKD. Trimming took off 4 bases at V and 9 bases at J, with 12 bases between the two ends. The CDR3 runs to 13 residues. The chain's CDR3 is CATSDPGCVEQFF. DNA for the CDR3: TGTGCCACCAGTGACCCAGGGTGCGTTGAGCAGTTCTTC.

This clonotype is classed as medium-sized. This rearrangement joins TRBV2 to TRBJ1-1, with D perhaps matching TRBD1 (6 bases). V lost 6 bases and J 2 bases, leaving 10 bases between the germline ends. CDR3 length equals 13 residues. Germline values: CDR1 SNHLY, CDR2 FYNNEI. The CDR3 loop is CASSGQFNTEAFF. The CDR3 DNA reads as TGTGCCAGCAGCGGACAGTTCAACACTGAAGCTTTCTTT.

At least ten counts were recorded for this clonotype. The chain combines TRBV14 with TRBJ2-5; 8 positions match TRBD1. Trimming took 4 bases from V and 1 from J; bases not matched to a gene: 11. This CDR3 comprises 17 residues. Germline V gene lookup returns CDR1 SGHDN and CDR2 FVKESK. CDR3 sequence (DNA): TGTGCCAGCAGCCTATCAGGGACAGGCCGTATCCAAGAGACCCAGTACTTC. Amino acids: CASSLSGTGRIQETQYF. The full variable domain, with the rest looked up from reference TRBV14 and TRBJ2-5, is EAGVTQFPSHSVIEKGQTVTLRCDPISGHDNLYWYRRVMGKEIKFLLHFVKESKQDESGMPNNRFLAERTGGTYSTLKVQPAELEDSGVYFCASSLSGTGRIQETQYFGPGTRLLVL.

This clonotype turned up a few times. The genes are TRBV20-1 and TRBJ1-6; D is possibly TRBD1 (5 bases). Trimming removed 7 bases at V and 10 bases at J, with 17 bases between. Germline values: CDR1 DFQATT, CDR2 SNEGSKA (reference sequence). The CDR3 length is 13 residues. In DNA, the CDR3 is TGCAGTGGGCGGGGGACTGGGCGATCACCCCTCCACTTT. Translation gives CSGRGTGRSPLHF.

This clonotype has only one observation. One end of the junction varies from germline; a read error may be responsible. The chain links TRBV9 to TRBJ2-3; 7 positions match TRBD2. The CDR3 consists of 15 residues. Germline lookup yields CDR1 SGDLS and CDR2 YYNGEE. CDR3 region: CASSATSHSTDTRYF. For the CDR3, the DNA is TGTGCCAGCAGCGCGACTAGCCATAGCACGGATACGCGGTATTTT.

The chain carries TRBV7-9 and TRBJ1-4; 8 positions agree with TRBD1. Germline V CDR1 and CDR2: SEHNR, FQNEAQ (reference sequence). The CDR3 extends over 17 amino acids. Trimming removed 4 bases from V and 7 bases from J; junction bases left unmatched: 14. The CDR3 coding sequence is TGTGCCAGCAGCTCTACCCTCCAGGGGACAGGTGGTGAAAAACTGTTTTTT. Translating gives CASSSTLQGTGGEKLFF.

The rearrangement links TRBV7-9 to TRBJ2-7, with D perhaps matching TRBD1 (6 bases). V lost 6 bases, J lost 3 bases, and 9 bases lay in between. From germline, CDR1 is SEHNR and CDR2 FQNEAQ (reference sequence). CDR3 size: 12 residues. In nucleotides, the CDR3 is TGTGCCAGCAGAAGAGGGGGCTACGAGCAGTACTTC. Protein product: CASRRGGYEQYF.

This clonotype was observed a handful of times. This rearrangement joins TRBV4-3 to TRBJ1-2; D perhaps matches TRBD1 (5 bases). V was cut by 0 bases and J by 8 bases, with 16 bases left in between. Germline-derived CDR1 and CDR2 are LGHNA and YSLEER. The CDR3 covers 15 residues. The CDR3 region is CASSQDFDGTLGYTF. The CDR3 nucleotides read TGCGCCAGCAGCCAAGATTTTGACGGGACCTTAGGCTACACCTTC.

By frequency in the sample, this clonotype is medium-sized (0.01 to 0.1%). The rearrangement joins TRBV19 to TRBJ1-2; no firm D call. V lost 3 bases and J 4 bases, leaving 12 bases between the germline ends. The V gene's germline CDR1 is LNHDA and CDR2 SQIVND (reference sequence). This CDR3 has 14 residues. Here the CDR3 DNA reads TGTGCCAGTAGTATTGGTATCCTAGGCTATGGCTACACCTTC. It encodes CASSIGILGYGYTF.

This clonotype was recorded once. CDR3 sequence reads: CASSVGGYTF. CDR3 sequence (DNA): TGTGCCAGCAGTGTTGGGGGCTACACCTTC. The V gene is TRBV6-4, the J gene TRBJ1-2; D remains unclear. The germline CDR1 and CDR2 sequences are MRHNA and SNTAGT. The V end lost 4 bases, the J end lost 8 bases, and 5 bases lay between the germline ends. The CDR3 is 10 residues long.

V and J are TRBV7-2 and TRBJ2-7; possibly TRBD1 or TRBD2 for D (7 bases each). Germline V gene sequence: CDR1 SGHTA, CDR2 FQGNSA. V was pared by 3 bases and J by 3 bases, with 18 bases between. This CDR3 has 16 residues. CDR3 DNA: TGTGCCAGCAGCTTCGGTCAGGGGGGGGTTATCTACGAGCAGTACTTC. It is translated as CASSFGQGGVIYEQYF.

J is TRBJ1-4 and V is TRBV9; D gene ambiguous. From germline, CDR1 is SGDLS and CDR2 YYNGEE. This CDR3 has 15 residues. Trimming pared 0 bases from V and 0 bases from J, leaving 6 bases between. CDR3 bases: TGTGCCAGCAGCGTAGGGGGTACAACTAATGAAAAACTGTTTTTT. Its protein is CASSVGGTTNEKLFF.

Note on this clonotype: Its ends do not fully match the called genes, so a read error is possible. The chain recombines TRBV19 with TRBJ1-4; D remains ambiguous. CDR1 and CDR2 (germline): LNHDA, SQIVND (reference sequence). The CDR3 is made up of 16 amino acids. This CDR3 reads CASSSGWQTTDEKLFF. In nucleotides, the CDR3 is TGTGCCAGTAGTAGTGGATGGCAAACAACTGATGAAAAACTGTTTTTT.

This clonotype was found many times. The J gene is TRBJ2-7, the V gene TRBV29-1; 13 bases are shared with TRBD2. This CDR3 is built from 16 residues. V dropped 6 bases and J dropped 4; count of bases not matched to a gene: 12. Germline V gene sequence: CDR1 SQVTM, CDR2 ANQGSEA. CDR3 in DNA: TGCAGCGTGGGCGGGGGACTAGCGGGGAACCCTTACGAGCAGTACTTC. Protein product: CSVGGGLAGNPYEQYF.

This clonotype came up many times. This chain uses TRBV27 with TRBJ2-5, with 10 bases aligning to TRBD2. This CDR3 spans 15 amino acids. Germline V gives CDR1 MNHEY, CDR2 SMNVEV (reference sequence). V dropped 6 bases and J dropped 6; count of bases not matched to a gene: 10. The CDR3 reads CASRRSGGAIKTQYF. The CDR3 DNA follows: TGTGCCAGCAGAAGAAGCGGGGGGGCCATAAAGACCCAGTACTTC.